These 3 T cell receptor beta chains originate from one sample sequenced in a study of blood T cell repertoires in COVID-19. TCRdb keeps only in-frame clones here, not all; method: immunoSEQ multiplex PCR. The sample carries 250,000 or so clones, over 80% recorded once. The sample taken for sequencing was peripheral blood. The receptors were sampled from a woman between 40 and 50 years old who had recovered from COVID-19.

The chain employs TRBV6-5 and TRBJ1-1; D is possibly TRBD1 (5 bases). CDR1 is MNHEY and CDR2 is SVGAGI in the germline V gene. V was clipped by 3 bases and J by 1 base, with 9 bases between them. CDR3 length: 14 amino acids. The CDR3 here is CASSYRQPNTEAFF. As DNA, the CDR3 is TGTGCCAGCAGTTATCGACAGCCGAACACTGAAGCTTTCTTT.

The V gene is TRBV27, the J gene TRBJ2-7, with TRBD1 as a possible D gene (5 bases). V lost 1 base, J lost 2 bases, and 12 bases lay in between. CDR3 length equals 15 residues. From germline, CDR1 is MNHEY and CDR2 SMNVEV (reference sequence). This chain's CDR3 is CASSLLGVSAYEQYF. The CDR3 DNA reads as TGTGCCAGCAGTTTATTAGGGGTATCAGCCTACGAGCAGTACTTC.

This chain connects TRBV6-4 to TRBJ1-2; TRBD1 might be the D (6 bases). CDR1 and CDR2 from the germline V gene are MRHNA and SNTAGT. This CDR3 has 14 amino acids. The V and J ends lost 2 bases and 9 bases respectively, with 16 bases between them. CDR3: CASSDRTVWSCYTF. For the CDR3, the DNA is TGTGCCAGCAGTGACAGGACAGTCTGGAGTTGCTACACCTTC.